The 23 T cell receptor beta chains presented below share a single source sample, sequenced in a study of low-dose radiotherapy and immunotherapy resistance in tumors. Described time point: before trial treatment. Both TCRalpha and TCRbeta chains were reverse transcribed with V-gene-specific primers. With a constant-region primer and a V-primer adapter, TCRs were subjected to 20 PCR cycles of amplification. TCRdb passed the reads through MiXCR, listing each CDR3 protein once. The table records 35,000 to 50,000 distinct CDR3 sequences, roughly 28% of them present only once. Here the sequenced sample was PBMCs, taken before treatment. These receptor sequences come from a male donor with gallbladder cancer.

This clonotype came up many times. V usage is TRBV5-1 and J usage is TRBJ2-1; D is undetermined. Germline V lookup: CDR1 SGHRS, CDR2 YFSETQ. The CDR3 sequence is 13 residues long. V dropped 3 bases and J dropped 9 bases, with 13 bases sitting between them. The CDR3 nucleotides read TGCGCCAGCAGCTCCGGTCCCGTCGGTGAGCAGTTCTTC. Encoded protein: CASSSGPVGEQFF. Complete variable domain (other parts from reference TRBV5-1 and TRBJ2-1): KAGVTQTPRYLIKTRGQQVTLSCSPISGHRSVSWYQQTPGQGLQFLFEYFSETQRNKGNFPGRFSGRQFSNSRSEMNVSTLELGDSALYLCASSSGPVGEQFFGPGTRLTVL.

The chain joins TRBV18 to TRBJ2-1, with D uncertain. Germline lookup yields CDR1 KGHSH and CDR2 LQKENI. V gave up 4 bases and J gave up 0 bases, with 13 bases separating them. CDR3 length: 16 amino acids. CDR3 sequence: CASSLVVVSSYNEQFF. In nucleotides, the CDR3 is TGTGCCAGCTCACTCGTAGTGGTTAGCTCCTACAATGAGCAGTTCTTC.

This clonotype was seen at least ten times. The chain combines TRBV2 with TRBJ2-7; D not resolved. The CDR3 loop spans 12 amino acids. Trimming pared 6 bases from V and 3 bases from J, leaving 9 bases between. Germline CDR1 and CDR2: SNHLY and FYNNEI. This chain's CDR3 is CASRPPGYEQYF. For the CDR3, the DNA is TGTGCCAGCAGACCTCCAGGCTACGAGCAGTACTTC.

On this clonotype itself: This likely stems from a read error, as it lies one base from a far larger clone. This chain uses TRBV5-5 with TRBJ2-1, with 7 bases matching TRBD1. The J segment lost 10 bases and the V segment lost 4 bases, leaving 14 bases of the junction unmatched. Germline values: CDR1 SGHKS, CDR2 YYEKEE (reference sequence). CDR3 size: 15 residues. The CDR3 coding sequence is TGTGCCAGCAGCAGAGCACAGGGGTCTGGTTACGAGCAGTTCTTC. It codes for CASSRAQGSGYEQFF. The variable domain in full, completed from reference TRBV5-5 and TRBJ2-1, reads DAGVTQSPTHLIKTRGQQVTLRCSPISGHKSVSWYQQVLGQGPQFIFQYYEKEERGRGNFPDRFSARQFPNYSSELNVNALLLGDSALYLCASSRAQGSGYEQFFGPGTRLTVL.

This clonotype was observed many times. V gene TRBV5-1 combines with J gene TRBJ2-1; 8 positions match TRBD1. In germline, CDR1 is SGHRS, CDR2 YFSETQ. J gave up 4 bases and V 4 bases, and 10 bases lay outside the gene matches. The CDR3 extends over 16 amino acids. The CDR3 loop reads CASSRAQGARYNEQFF. The DNA of the CDR3 is TGCGCCAGCAGCCGTGCCCAGGGGGCACGATACAATGAGCAGTTCTTC.

Remarks on this clonotype: The DNA is left out, because the CDR3 cannot be placed on it with certainty; the CDR3 is given as TCRdb lists it. The chain links TRBV5-1 to TRBJ2-7. The CDR3 is made up of 22 amino acids, end residues included. Germline V gene lookup returns CDR1 SGHRS and CDR2 YFSETQ. CDR3 residues: CASTNQTSMYLCASSLLGEQYF.

The chain joins TRBV5-1 to TRBJ2-2; TRBD1 matches 7 bases. The CDR3 is 15 residues long. Trimming took 5 bases from V and 5 from J; bases not matched to a gene: 9. CDR1 SGHRS and CDR2 YFSETQ come from the germline V gene. Written as DNA, the CDR3 is TGCGCCAGCAGTCCGGGACAGACCCCTACCGGGGAGCTGTTTTTT. Its translation is CASSPGQTPTGELFF.

This clonotype came up a few times. The chain joins TRBV10-3 to TRBJ1-1, with a possible D match to TRBD1 (5 bases). Germline lookup yields CDR1 ENHRY and CDR2 SYGVKD. The ends were cut back, 6 bases at V and 0 bases at J, with 11 bases in the middle. CDR3 length equals 14 residues. The CDR3 spells CAIRSDTLNTEAFF. Written as DNA, the CDR3 is TGTGCCATCAGGTCGGACACCCTGAACACTGAAGCTTTCTTT.

This clonotype has ten or more counts. The rearrangement links TRBV12-3 or TRBV12-4 to TRBJ1-1, with D perhaps matching TRBD1 (5 bases). The CDR3 is 14 residues long. V gave up 2 bases and J gave up 5 bases, with 12 bases separating them. CDR3 DNA: TGTGCCAGCAGTTTACAGCAGGGTAGTACTGAAGCTTTCTTT. This translates into CASSLQQGSTEAFF.

DNA for the CDR3: TGTGCCAGCAGCCCCAGGGACAGCAACTATGGCTACACCTTC. Translated: CASSPRDSNYGYTF. The chain has TRBV13 and TRBJ1-2; 7 bases map to TRBD1. The CDR3 spans 14 residues. Germline CDR1 and CDR2: PRHDT and FYEKMQ (reference sequence). With 5 bases clipped from V and 2 bases from J, the junction kept 5 bases outside the gene matches.

This clonotype showed up many times. The chain employs TRBV10-3 and TRBJ2-7, with a possible D match to TRBD1 (5 bases). V lost 4 bases and J lost 2, with 6 bases in between. The germline V gene has CDR1 ENHRY and CDR2 SYGVKD. This CDR3 comprises 12 residues. CDR3 in amino acids: CAISAGTYEQYF. The CDR3 bases are TGTGCCATCAGTGCAGGGACCTACGAGCAGTACTTC.

The chain combines TRBV21-1 with TRBJ2-7; the table gives TRBD1 as D, unverified against the DNA. TRBV21-1 is a listed pseudogene. This CDR3 has 15 amino acids. The CDR3 spells CASSRNRGDSYEQYF. CDR3 sequence (DNA): TGTGCCAGCAGCCGTAATCGGGGGGACTCCTACGAGCAGTACTTC.

The table lists this clonotype with a few counts. J is TRBJ2-3 and V is TRBV24-1; 7 positions match TRBD2. There are 14 residues in the CDR3. Germline V gene sequence: CDR1 KGHDR, CDR2 SFDVKD. V was clipped by 7 bases and J by 3 bases; unmatched bases: 6. The chain's CDR3 is CATRRTRDTDTQYF. CDR3 nucleotide sequence: TGTGCCACCAGAAGGACTAGGGATACAGATACGCAGTATTTT.

A word on this clonotype: This is likely an artifact of a read error, given a far larger clone one base away. The chain couples TRBV28 to TRBJ2-1; TRBD1 matches 8 bases. Per the germline V gene, CDR1 is MDHEN and CDR2 is SYDVKM. V lost 2 bases, J lost 10 bases, and 16 bases stayed unmatched. This CDR3 comprises 17 residues. This CDR3 reads CASSLGQGPLNPYEQFF. CDR3 bases: TGTGCCAGCAGTTTAGGACAGGGCCCCCTTAATCCCTACGAGCAGTTCTTC.

This clonotype was counted a few times. This chain uses TRBV12-3 or TRBV12-4 with TRBJ2-3; D uncertain. This CDR3 has 14 amino acids. The ends were cut back, 2 bases at V and 2 bases at J, with 8 bases in the middle. CDR3 in amino acids: CASSLRPNTDTQYF. CDR3 sequence (DNA): TGTGCCAGCAGTTTACGACCAAACACAGATACGCAGTATTTT.

In this sample, this clonotype turned up many times. The rearrangement links TRBV3-1 to TRBJ1-3; no firm D call. This CDR3 spans 16 amino acids. The germline V gene has CDR1 LGHDT and CDR2 YNNKEL (reference sequence). Trimming stripped 4 bases from V and 3 bases from J, with 16 bases between. CDR3 sequence (DNA): TGTGCCAGCAGCCCACAGCCGGGAGCGAATGGAAACACCATATATTTT. Translated: CASSPQPGANGNTIYF.

This clonotype was seen ten or more times. The rearrangement joins TRBV6-2 or TRBV6-3 to TRBJ2-4; 7 bases line up with TRBD2. Germline values: CDR1 MNHEY, CDR2 SVGEGT. Germline trimming cut 5 bases from V and 8 bases from J; bases unmatched to any gene: 6. The CDR3 has 13 residues. CDR3 protein: CASSDSGADIQYF. The DNA for the CDR3 is TGTGCCAGCAGTGACAGCGGGGCCGACATTCAGTACTTC.

The chain links TRBV27 to TRBJ2-1; D is possibly TRBD1 or TRBD2 (5 bases each). The CDR3 length is 14 residues. V lost 3 bases and J 4 bases, leaving 10 bases between the germline ends. Germline lookup yields CDR1 MNHEY and CDR2 SMNVEV (reference sequence). The CDR3 region is CASSFIGEYNEQFF. The CDR3 bases are TGTGCCAGCAGTTTTATAGGGGAGTACAATGAGCAGTTCTTC.

In this sample, this clonotype turned up many times. This chain links TRBV2 with TRBJ2-7; 8 positions match TRBD2. With V trimmed by 6 bases and J by 2 bases, 6 bases remained unmatched. The CDR3 totals 14 residues. The germline gives CDR1 SNHLY, CDR2 FYNNEI. This chain's CDR3 is CASSLRGGPYEQYF. CDR3 DNA sequence: TGTGCCAGCAGCCTCCGGGGGGGTCCCTACGAGCAGTACTTC.

The chain recombines TRBV20-1 with TRBJ1-5, with D possibly matching TRBD1 (5 bases). CDR1 DFQATT and CDR2 SNEGSKA come from the germline V gene (reference sequence). The V gene lost 6 bases and the J gene lost 4 bases, with 19 bases spanning the gap. The CDR3 length is 15 residues. For the CDR3, the DNA is TGCAGTGCCCCAAGGGACGGTCCTTTAAATCAGCCCCAGCATTTT. This translates into CSAPRDGPLNQPQHF.

The chain recombines TRBV11-2 with TRBJ2-7, with TRBD1 matching 8 bases. J gave up 4 bases and V 1 base, and 6 bases lay outside the gene matches. This CDR3 spans 15 amino acids. Germline CDR1 is SGHAT and CDR2 is FQNNGV. The DNA of the CDR3 is TGTGCCAGCAGCTTAGTTTCAGGGGGCGCTTACGAGCAGTACTTC. Its translation: CASSLVSGGAYEQYF.

This clonotype was counted a few times. V is TRBV6-1 and J is TRBJ2-3; D is uncertain. V was cut by 4 bases and J by 10 bases, with 12 bases left in between. The CDR3 extends over 12 amino acids. CDR1 and CDR2 (germline): MNHNS, SASEGT. CDR3 residues: CASSVSPTAQYF. The CDR3 DNA reads as TGTGCCAGCAGTGTTAGTCCTACGGCGCAGTATTTT.

This clonotype was recorded many times. V gene TRBV20-1 combines with J gene TRBJ2-1, with 10 nucleotides matching TRBD2. The CDR3 runs 14 residues. The V gene's germline CDR1 is DFQATT and CDR2 SNEGSKA (reference sequence). V shed 5 bases, J shed 4 bases, and the junction held 5 bases outside the gene matches. The CDR3: CSAFGLAAYNEQFF. CDR3 coding DNA: TGCAGTGCTTTTGGACTAGCGGCGTACAATGAGCAGTTCTTC.